The clone carrying this TCR beta chain has a single count. The antigen is unknown. The data originate from a study of a mutant IDH1 vaccine in newly diagnosed glioma. Study in general: Initiation of the vaccine course occurred 4-6 weeks after radiotherapy alone, or alongside temozolomide cycles.

Assay: immunoSEQ multiplex PCR; the TCRdb copy retains only in-frame clones and omits some. The sample includes roughly 26,000 clones, around 78% of them seen just once. The time point here: week 35, safety follow-up. Every vaccine dose comprised 300 ug of mutant IDH1 20-mer peptide plus topical imiquimod. V lost 7 bases and J 8 bases, leaving 15 bases between the germline ends. The germline gives CDR1 GTSNPN, CDR2 SVGIG (reference sequence). CDR3 length equals 12 residues. The specimen was PBMCs, collected from a glioma patient whose treatment included an IDH1 peptide vaccine. The TCR comes from a man aged 30 to 39 with glioma. The chain recombines TRBV30 with TRBJ2-1; D might be TRBD1 (6 bases). DNA for the CDR3: TGTGCCTACCACCGGGACATCGATGAGCAGTTCTTC. Its translation is CAYHRDIDEQFF.